This T cell receptor (beta chain) was retrieved from a study of OX40 agonist ivuxolimab in advanced cancers. Study conclusions and caveats: The antigens recognized by the expanded peripheral T cells, that is their antigen specificity, were not determined.

Remarks on this clone: Its antigen is as yet unknown.

Produced via immunoSEQ multiplex PCR; TCRdb's table is partial and in-frame only. The sample lists 12,000 or so clones; about 86% were seen once. V was trimmed by 10 bases and J by 4 bases, leaving 18 bases between them. Per the germline V gene, CDR1 is MNHEY and CDR2 is SVGAGI. This CDR3 comprises 14 residues. The source is an adult with an advanced solid tumor such as melanoma, head and neck, liver or kidney cancer. This chain joins TRBV6-5 and TRBJ2-3; a possible D gene is TRBD2 (5 bases). Material: CD4+ or CD8+ T cells sorted from blood, obtained in a trial of the OX40 agonist ivuxolimab. DNA of the CDR3: TGTGCCACCGGGGTTGGACCGGGCGCAGATACGCAGTATTTT. The encoded protein is CATGVGPGADTQYF.